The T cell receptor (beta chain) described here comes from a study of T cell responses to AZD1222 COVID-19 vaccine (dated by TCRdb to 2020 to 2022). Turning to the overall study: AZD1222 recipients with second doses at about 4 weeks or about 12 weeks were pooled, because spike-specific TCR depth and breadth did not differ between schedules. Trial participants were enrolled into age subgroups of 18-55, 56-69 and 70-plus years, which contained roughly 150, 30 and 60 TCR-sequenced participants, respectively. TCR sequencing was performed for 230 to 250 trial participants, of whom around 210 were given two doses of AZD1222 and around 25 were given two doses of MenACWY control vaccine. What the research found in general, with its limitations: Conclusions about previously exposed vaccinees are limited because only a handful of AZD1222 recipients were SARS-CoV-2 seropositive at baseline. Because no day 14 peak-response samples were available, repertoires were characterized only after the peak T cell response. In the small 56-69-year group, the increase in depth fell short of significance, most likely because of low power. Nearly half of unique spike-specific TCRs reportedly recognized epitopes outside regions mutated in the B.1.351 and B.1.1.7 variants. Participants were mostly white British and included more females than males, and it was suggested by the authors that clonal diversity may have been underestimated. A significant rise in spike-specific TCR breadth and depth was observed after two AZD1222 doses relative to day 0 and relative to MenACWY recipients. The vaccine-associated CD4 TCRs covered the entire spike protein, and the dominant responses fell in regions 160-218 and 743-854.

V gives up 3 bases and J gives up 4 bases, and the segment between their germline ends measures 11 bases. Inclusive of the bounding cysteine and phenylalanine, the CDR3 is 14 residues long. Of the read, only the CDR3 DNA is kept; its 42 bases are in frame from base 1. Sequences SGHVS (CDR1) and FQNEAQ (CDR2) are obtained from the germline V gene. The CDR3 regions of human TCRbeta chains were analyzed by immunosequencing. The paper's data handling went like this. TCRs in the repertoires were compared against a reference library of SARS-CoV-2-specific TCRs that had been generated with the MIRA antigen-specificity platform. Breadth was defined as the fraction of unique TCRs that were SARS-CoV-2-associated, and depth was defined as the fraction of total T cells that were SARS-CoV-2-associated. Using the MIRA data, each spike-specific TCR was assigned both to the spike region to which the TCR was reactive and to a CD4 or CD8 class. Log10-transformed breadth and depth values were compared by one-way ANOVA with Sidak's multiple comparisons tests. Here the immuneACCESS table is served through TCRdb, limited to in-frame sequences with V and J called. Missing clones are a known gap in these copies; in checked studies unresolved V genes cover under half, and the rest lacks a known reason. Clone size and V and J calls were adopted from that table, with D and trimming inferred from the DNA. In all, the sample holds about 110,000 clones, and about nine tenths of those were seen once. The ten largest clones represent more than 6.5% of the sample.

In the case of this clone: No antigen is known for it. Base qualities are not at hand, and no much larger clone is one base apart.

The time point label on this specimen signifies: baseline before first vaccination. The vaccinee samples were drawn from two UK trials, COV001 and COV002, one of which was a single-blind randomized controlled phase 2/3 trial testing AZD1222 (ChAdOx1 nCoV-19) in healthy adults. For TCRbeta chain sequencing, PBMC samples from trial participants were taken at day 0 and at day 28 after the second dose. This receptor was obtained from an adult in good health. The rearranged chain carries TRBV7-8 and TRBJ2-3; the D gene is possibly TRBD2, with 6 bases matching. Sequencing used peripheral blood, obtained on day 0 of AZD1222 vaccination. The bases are TGTGCCAGCAGCTTCGGCAGGGACTCAGATACGCAGTATTTT. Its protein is CASSFGRDSDTQYF.